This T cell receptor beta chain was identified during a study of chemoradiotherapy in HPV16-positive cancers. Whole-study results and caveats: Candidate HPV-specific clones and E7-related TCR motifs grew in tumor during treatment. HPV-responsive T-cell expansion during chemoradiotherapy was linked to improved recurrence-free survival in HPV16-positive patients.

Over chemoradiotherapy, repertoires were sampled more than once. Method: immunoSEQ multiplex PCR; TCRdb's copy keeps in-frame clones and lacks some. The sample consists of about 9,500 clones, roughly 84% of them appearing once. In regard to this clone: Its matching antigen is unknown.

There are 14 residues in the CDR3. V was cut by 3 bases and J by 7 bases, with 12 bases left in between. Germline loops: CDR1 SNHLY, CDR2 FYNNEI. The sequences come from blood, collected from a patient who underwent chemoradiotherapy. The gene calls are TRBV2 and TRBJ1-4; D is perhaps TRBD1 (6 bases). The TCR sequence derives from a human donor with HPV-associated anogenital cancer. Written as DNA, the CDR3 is TGTGCCAGCAGTGATGGGGGCGTCGGTGAAAAACTGTTTTTT. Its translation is CASSDGGVGEKLFF.